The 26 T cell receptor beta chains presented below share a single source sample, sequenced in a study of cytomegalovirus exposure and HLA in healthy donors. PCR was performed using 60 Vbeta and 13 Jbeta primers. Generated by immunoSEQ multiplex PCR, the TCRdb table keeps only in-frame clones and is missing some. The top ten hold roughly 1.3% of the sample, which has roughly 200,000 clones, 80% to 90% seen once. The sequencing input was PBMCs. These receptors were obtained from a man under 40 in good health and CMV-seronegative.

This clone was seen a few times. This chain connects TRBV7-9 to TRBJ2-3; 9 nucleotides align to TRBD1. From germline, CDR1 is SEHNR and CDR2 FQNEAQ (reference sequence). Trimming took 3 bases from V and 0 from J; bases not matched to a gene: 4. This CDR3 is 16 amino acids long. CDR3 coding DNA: TGTGCCAGCAGCTTCTTACAGGGGGCTAGCACAGATACGCAGTATTTT. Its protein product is CASSFLQGASTDTQYF.

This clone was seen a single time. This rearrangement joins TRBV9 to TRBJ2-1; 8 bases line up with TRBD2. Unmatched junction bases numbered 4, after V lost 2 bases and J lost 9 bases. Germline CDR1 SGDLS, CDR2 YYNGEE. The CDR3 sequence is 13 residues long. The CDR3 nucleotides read TGTGCCAGCAGCGTCGTGCTAGCGGGTGAGCAGTTCTTC. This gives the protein CASSVVLAGEQFF.

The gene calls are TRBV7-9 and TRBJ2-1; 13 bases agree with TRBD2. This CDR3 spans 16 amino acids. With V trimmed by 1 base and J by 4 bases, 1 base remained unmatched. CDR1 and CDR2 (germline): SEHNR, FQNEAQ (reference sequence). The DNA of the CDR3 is TGTGCCAGCAGCTTAGTGGGACTAGCGGGATACAATGAGCAGTTCTTC. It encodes CASSLVGLAGYNEQFF.

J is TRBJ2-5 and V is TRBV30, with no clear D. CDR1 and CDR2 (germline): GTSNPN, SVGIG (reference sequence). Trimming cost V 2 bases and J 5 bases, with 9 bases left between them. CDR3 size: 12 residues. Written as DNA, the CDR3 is TGTGCCTGGAGTTCCTACTTGGAGACCCAGTACTTC. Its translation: CAWSSYLETQYF.

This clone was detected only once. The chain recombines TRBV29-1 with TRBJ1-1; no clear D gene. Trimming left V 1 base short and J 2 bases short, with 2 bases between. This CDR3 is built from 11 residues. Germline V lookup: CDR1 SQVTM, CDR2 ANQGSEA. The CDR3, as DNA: TGCAGCGTTGAAGCAAACACTGAAGCTTTCTTT. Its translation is CSVEANTEAFF.

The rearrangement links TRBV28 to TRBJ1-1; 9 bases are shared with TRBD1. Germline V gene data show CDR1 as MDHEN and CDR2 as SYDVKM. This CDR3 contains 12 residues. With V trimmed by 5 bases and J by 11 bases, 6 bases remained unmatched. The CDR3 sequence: CASSPGTGNAFF. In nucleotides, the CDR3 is TGTGCCAGCAGTCCAGGGACAGGGAACGCTTTCTTT. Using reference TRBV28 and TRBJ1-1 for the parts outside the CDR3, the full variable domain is DVKVTQSSRYLVKRTGEKVFLECVQDMDHENMFWYRQDPGLGLRLIYFSYDVKMKEKGDIPEGYSVSREKKERFSLILESASTNQTSMYLCASSPGTGNAFFGQGTRLTVV.

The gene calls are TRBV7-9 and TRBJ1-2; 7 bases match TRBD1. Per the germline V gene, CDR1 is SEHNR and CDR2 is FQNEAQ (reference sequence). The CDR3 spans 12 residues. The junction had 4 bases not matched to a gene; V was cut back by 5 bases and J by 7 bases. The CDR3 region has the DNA TGTGCCAGCAGCGTTGACAGGGTTGGCTACACCTTC. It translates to CASSVDRVGYTF.

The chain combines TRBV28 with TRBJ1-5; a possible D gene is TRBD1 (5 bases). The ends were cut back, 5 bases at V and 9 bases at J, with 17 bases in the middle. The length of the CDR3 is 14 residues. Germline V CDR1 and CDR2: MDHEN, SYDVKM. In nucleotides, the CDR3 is TGTGCCAGCAGTATGACAGTGAGTCAGTGGCCCCAGCATTTT. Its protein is CASSMTVSQWPQHF. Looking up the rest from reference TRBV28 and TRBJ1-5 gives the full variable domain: DVKVTQSSRYLVKRTGEKVFLECVQDMDHENMFWYRQDPGLGLRLIYFSYDVKMKEKGDIPEGYSVSREKKERFSLILESASTNQTSMYLCASSMTVSQWPQHFGDGTRLSIL.

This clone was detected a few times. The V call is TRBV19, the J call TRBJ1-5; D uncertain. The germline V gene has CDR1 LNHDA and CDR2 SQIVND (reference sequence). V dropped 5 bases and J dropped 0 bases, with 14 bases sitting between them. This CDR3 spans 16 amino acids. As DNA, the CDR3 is TGTGCCAGTAGTCTGACTTTAACGAATAGCAATCAGCCCCAGCATTTT. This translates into CASSLTLTNSNQPQHF. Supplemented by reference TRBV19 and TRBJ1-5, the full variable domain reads DGGITQSPKYLFRKEGQNVTLSCEQNLNHDAMYWYRQDPGQGLRLIYYSQIVNDFQKGDIAEGYSVSREKKESFPLTVTSAQKNPTAFYLCASSLTLTNSNQPQHFGDGTRLSIL.

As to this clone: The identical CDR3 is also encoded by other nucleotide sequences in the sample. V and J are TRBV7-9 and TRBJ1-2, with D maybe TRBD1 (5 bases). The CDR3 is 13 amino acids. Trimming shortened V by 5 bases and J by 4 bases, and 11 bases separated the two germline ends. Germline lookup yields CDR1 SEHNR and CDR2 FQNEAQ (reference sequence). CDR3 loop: CASSLQALYGYTF. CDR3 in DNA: TGTGCCAGCAGCCTACAGGCCCTCTATGGCTACACCTTC.

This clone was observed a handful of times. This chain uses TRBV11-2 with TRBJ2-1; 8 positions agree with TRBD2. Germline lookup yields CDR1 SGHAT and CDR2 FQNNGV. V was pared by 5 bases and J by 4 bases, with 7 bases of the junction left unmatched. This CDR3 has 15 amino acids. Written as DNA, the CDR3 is TGTGCCAGCAGCCCCCTTAGCGGGACTTACAATGAGCAGTTCTTC. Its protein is CASSPLSGTYNEQFF.

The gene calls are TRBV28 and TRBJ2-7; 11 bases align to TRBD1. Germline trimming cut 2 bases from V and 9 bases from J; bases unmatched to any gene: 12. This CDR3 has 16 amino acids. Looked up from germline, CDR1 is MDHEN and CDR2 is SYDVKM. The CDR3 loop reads CASSLRGTGGRGAQYF. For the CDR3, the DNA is TGTGCCAGCAGTTTACGGGGGACAGGGGGAAGGGGAGCGCAGTACTTC.

The CDR3 region has the DNA TGTGCCAGCAGTCGTGCAGATACGCAGTATTTT. Protein sequence: CASSRADTQYF. The chain uses TRBV27 and TRBJ2-3; D uncertain. CDR3 length equals 11 residues. In germline, CDR1 is MNHEY, CDR2 SMNVEV (reference sequence). Between the trimmed V and J ends, which lost 5 bases and 4 bases, there was a span of 4 bases.

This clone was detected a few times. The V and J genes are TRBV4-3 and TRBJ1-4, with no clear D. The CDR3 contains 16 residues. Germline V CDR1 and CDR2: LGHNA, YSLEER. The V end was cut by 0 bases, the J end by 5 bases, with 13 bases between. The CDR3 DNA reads TGCGCCAGCAGCCAAGAAGCGCTCCACGGGAATGAAAAACTGTTTTTT. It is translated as CASSQEALHGNEKLFF.

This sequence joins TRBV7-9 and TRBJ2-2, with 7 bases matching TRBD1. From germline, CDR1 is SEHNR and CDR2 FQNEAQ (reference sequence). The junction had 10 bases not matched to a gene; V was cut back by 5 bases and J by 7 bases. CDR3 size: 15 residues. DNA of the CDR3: TGTGCCAGCAGCATACACGACAGGGACGGCGGGGAGCTGTTTTTT. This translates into CASSIHDRDGGELFF.

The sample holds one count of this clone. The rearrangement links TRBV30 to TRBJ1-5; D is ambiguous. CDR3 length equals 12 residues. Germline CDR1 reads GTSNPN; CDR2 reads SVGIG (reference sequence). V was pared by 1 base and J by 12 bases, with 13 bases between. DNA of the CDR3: TGTGCCTGGAGTGAGACACCGTCAGTCCAGCATTTT. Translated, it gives CAWSETPSVQHF.

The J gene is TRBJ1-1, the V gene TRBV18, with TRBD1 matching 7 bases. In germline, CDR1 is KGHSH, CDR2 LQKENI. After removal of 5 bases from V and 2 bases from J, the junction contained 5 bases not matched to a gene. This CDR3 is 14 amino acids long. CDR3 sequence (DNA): TGTGCCAGCTCAGCTACAGGGGTAAACACTGAAGCTTTCTTT. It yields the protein CASSATGVNTEAFF.

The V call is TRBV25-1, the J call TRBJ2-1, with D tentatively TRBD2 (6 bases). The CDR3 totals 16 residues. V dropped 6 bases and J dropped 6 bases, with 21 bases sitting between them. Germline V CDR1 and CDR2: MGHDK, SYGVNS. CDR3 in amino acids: CASRGSPGEGRNEQFF. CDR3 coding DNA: TGTGCCAGCAGGGGCTCTCCGGGAGAAGGGCGCAATGAGCAGTTCTTC.

CDR3 amino acids: CASSPGTRPNEKLFF. The CDR3 DNA follows: TGCGCCAGCAGCCCGGGAACACGACCGAATGAAAAACTGTTTTTT. The chain is built from TRBV5-1 and TRBJ1-4, with no clear D. V dropped 4 bases and J dropped 5 bases, with 15 bases sitting between them. The CDR3 spans 15 residues. Germline V lookup: CDR1 SGHRS, CDR2 YFSETQ.

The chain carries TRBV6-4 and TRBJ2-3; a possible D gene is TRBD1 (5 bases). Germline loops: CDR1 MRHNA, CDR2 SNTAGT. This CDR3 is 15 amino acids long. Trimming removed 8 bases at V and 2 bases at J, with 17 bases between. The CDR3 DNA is TGTGCCAGCTCTCCTCGGGCCGGACACACAGATACGCAGTATTTT. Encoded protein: CASSPRAGHTDTQYF.

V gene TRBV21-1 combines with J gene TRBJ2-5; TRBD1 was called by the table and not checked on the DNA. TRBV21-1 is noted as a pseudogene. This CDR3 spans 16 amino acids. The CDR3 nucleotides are TGTGCCAGCAGCAAAAAGGGGGACAGGGGTCAAGAGACCCAGTACTTC. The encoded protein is CASSKKGDRGQETQYF.

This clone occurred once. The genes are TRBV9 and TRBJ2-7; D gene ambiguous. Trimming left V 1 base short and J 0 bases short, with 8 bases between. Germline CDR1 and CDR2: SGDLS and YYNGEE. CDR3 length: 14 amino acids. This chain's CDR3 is CASSVNSVSYEQYF. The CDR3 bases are TGTGCCAGCAGCGTAAACTCTGTCTCCTACGAGCAGTACTTC.

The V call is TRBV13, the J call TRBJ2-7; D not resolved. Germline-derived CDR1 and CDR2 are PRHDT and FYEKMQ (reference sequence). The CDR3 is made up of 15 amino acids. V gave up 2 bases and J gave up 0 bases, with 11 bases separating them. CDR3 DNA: TGTGCCAGCAGCTTAAACCTCCGGAGCTCCTACGAGCAGTACTTC. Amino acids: CASSLNLRSSYEQYF.

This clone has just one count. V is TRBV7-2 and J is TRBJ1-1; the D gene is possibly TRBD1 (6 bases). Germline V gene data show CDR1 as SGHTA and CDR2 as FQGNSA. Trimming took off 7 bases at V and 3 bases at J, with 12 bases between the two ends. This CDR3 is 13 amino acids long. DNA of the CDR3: TGTGCCAGCAAGGGGGTCTTGCACACTGAAGCTTTCTTT. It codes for CASKGVLHTEAFF.

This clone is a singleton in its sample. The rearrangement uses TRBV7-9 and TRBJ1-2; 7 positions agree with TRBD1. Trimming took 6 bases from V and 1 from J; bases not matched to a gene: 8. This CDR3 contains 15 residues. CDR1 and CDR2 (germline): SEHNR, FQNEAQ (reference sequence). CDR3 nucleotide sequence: TGTGCCAGCAGACTGGACAGGAAAGATAACTATGGCTACACCTTC. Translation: CASRLDRKDNYGYTF.

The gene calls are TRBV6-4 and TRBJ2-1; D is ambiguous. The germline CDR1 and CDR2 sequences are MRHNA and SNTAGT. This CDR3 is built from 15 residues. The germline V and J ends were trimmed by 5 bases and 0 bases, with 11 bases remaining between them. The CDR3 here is CASSQRGLSYNEQFF. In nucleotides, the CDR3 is TGTGCCAGCAGTCAACGAGGTCTCTCCTACAATGAGCAGTTCTTC.